Reported below is one TCR beta chain. TCRdb's copy holds only in-frame clones and misses some; the assay was immunoSEQ multiplex PCR. This table has about 200,000 clones, 83% appearing once. Self-reported history from a screening survey and questionnaire set each donor's cohort. Exposed volunteers were people who met a COVID-19 case within 2 weeks before study entry. This sample is drawn from a study of blood T cell repertoires in COVID-19. Germline values: CDR1 SGHRS, CDR2 YFSETQ. The CDR3 extends over 13 amino acids. V lost 0 bases and J lost 9; bases outside the gene matches: 3. This clonotype was sampled from a woman between 50 and 59 years old who had been exposed to COVID-19. The sequencing sample was made of PBMCs or T cells enriched from blood (not recorded which). The chain employs TRBV5-1 and TRBJ2-1; 7 positions agree with TRBD1. The CDR3 coding sequence is TGCGCCAGCAGCTTGGACAGGGGCGCTGAGCAGTTCTTC. It encodes CASSLDRGAEQFF.